The 7 T cell receptor beta chains reported below all come from one sample, sequenced in a study of shared clonotypes between healthy human individuals. Here immunoSEQ multiplex PCR was the method, and the copy in TCRdb shows in-frame clones only, minus some. The data contain some 2,000,000 clones, 90% to 95% of them singletons. Material: naive CD4+ T cells sorted from blood. Subset reported: CD45RA+ positively selected. Source of these receptors: a young man in good health.

The chain recombines TRBV6-5 with TRBJ2-2; D is possibly TRBD1 (5 bases). Trimming removed 8 bases at V and 3 bases at J, with 10 bases between. The CDR3 length is 13 residues. The germline CDR1 and CDR2 sequences are MNHEY and SVGAGI. The DNA for the CDR3 is TGTGCCAGCCAAAGGGGCGACACCGGGGAGCTGTTTTTT. It specifies CASQRGDTGELFF.

This chain links TRBV23-1 with TRBJ1-2; the match to TRBD1 covers 7 bases. TRBV23-1 falls under the ORF class, with uncertain function. The CDR3 is made up of 16 amino acids. V lost 0 bases to trimming and J lost 5 bases; unmatched junction nucleotides: 9. CDR3 DNA sequence: TGCGCCAGCAGTCAATCGAGGAAGGGGGCTCAATATGGCTACACCTTC. It codes for CASSQSRKGAQYGYTF.

The genes are TRBV28 and TRBJ1-1, with D perhaps matching TRBD1 (5 bases). The germline V and J ends were trimmed by 4 bases and 3 bases, with 21 bases remaining between them. The CDR3 has 17 amino acids. The germline V gene has CDR1 MDHEN and CDR2 SYDVKM. The CDR3 coding sequence is TGTGCCAGCAGTTGGGGTGTGGGGGGAGGTCGAGACACTGAAGCTTTCTTT. This encodes CASSWGVGGGRDTEAFF.

This chain uses TRBV4-1 with TRBJ1-6, with 7 bases aligning to TRBD1. The CDR3 is 15 amino acids. With 3 bases clipped from V and 4 bases from J, the junction kept 3 bases outside the gene matches. Germline CDR1 is MGHRA and CDR2 is YSYEKL. The CDR3 protein is CASSQGDSYNSPLHF. The DNA for the CDR3 is TGCGCCAGCAGCCAGGGGGACAGTTATAATTCACCCCTCCACTTT.

V is TRBV6-7 and J is TRBJ1-1; 9 positions match TRBD1. TRBV6-7 is classed as an ORF, of uncertain function. This CDR3 is built from 14 residues. The junction had 5 bases not matched to a gene; V was cut back by 4 bases and J by 5 bases. The CDR3 nucleotides read TGTGCCAGCAGTTCCAGACAGGGGGAAACTGAAGCTTTCTTT. It is translated as CASSSRQGETEAFF.

V is TRBV5-1 and J is TRBJ1-1, with D possibly matching TRBD1 (6 bases). The V and J ends lost 0 bases and 11 bases respectively, with 17 bases between them. The germline CDR1 and CDR2 sequences are SGHRS and YFSETQ. The CDR3 loop spans 14 amino acids. The CDR3 reads CASSLGGTPSGAFF. The CDR3, as DNA: TGCGCCAGCAGCTTGGGGGGGACACCCTCTGGGGCTTTCTTT. Based on the CDR3 plus reference TRBV5-1 and TRBJ1-1, the full variable domain is KAGVTQTPRYLIKTRGQQVTLSCSPISGHRSVSWYQQTPGQGLQFLFEYFSETQRNKGNFPGRFSGRQFSNSRSEMNVSTLELGDSALYLCASSLGGTPSGAFFGQGTRLTVV.

Notes on this clone: Other DNA sequences in the sample encode the same CDR3. V gene TRBV6-5 combines with J gene TRBJ2-7; TRBD2 aligns across 12 bases. With 5 bases clipped from V and 3 bases from J, the junction kept 2 bases outside the gene matches. The CDR3 runs to 14 residues. Germline V CDR1 and CDR2: MNHEY, SVGAGI. The CDR3 nucleotides are TGTGCCAGCAGTCTGACTAGCGGGAGCTACGAGCAGTACTTC. Amino acid sequence: CASSLTSGSYEQYF.